The present entry profiles one T cell receptor beta chain with its context. The data originate from a study of blood T cell repertoires in COVID-19. The germline CDR1 and CDR2 sequences are LGHNA and YSLEER. The length of the CDR3 is 18 residues. Losses at the gene ends were 0 bases for V and 1 base for J; bases not matched to a gene: 9. The assay was immunoSEQ multiplex PCR, and TCRdb's table has in-frame clones only and misses some. The sample lists 200,000 to 250,000 clones; around three quarters were seen once. Material: peripheral blood. This receptor was taken from a woman in her 70s with acute or convalescent COVID-19. This chain connects TRBV4-3 to TRBJ2-3, with TRBD2 matching 8 bases. The DNA for the CDR3 is TGCGCCAGCAGCCAAGATCTGTTAACGGGGGGGGGCACAGATACGCAGTATTTT. It yields the protein CASSQDLLTGGGTDTQYF.